This T cell receptor beta chain was recovered during a study of blood T cell repertoires in COVID-19. The wider study: Samples representing acute and convalescent COVID-19 were sourced from the United States, Italy and Spain. PBMCs, B-cell-depleted T cells, or T cells provided the cDNA or gDNA that made up the material.

The CDR3 contains 15 residues. V was cut by 5 bases and J by 2 bases, with 10 bases left in between. The V gene's germline CDR1 is SGHAT and CDR2 FQNNGV. TCRdb's copy holds only in-frame clones and misses some; the assay was immunoSEQ multiplex PCR. The data show around 250,000 clones, approximately 91% seen once. The sample consisted of peripheral blood. This receptor was obtained from a human donor in a cohort sampled during active COVID-19. V usage is TRBV11-2 and J usage is TRBJ2-6; D is unresolved. The CDR3 region has the DNA TGTGCCAGCAGCGTAAGCTACGCTGGGGCCAACGTCCTGACTTTC. It codes for CASSVSYAGANVLTF.